The T cell receptor beta chain described here comes from a study of blood T cell repertoires in COVID-19. On the study more broadly: Spain, Italy and the United States supplied samples that represented acute and convalescent COVID-19. T cells, B-cell-depleted T cells, or PBMCs provided the cDNA or gDNA that served as material.

The table lists this clone with a few counts. Methods used by the authors: Amplification of reference gene primers provided the estimated nucleated cell counts. The method was immunoSEQ multiplex PCR; TCRdb's version includes in-frame clones alone and lacks a portion of them. The V and J calls and clone size were taken over from that table, and D and trimming were inferred from the DNA. Found here are about 270,000 clones, around 86% of them singletons; the top ten hold around 3.2%. The sequence was obtained from a woman aged 60-75 years with active or convalescent COVID-19. Sequencing input: peripheral blood.

As DNA, the CDR3 is TGTGCCAGCAGTGAGGTTTACAGGGATCAGCCCCAGCATTTT. Amino acid sequence: CASSEVYRDQPQHF. V usage is TRBV6-2 or TRBV6-3 and J usage is TRBJ1-5; TRBD1 is a possible D gene (6 bases). This CDR3 has 14 amino acids. CDR1 MNHEY and CDR2 SVGEGT come from the germline V gene. Trimming took off 5 bases at V and 5 bases at J, with 13 bases between the two ends.